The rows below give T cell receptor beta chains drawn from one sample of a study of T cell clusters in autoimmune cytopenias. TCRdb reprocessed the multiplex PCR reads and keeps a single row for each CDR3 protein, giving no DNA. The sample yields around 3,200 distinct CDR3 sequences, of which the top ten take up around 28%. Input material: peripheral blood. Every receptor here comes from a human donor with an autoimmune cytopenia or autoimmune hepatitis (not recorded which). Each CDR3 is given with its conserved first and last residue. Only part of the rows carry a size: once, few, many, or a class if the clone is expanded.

CASSVNRNPNYGYTF TRBJ1-2 - TRBV6-5
CASSLKSSNYGYTF TRBJ1-2 - TRBV5-6
CASSAGLAGVDEQFF TRBJ2-1 - TRBV19
CASSPNTGQQSPLHF TRBJ1-6 - TRBV18
CASSLVGRFLSTDTQYF TRBJ2-3 medium-sized TRBV5-6
CASQLDGGQPQHF TRBJ1-5 - TRBV6-2/TRBV6-3
CASSLLAGDYNEQFF TRBJ2-1 - TRBV5-1
CASSEGRNSPLHF TRBJ1-6 - TRBV6-5
CASSIRENTGELFF TRBJ2-2 medium-sized TRBV12-3/TRBV12-4
CASTNRAGRVFF TRBJ2-1 - TRBV19
CASSYPLGGGYTF TRBJ1-2 - TRBV6-2/TRBV6-3
CASSPLRTGDYEQYF TRBJ2-7 medium-sized TRBV12-3/TRBV12-4
CASSIGGRGTETQYF TRBJ2-5 medium-sized TRBV19
CASRPGERGGWGTDTQYF TRBJ2-3 - TRBV6-1
CASSLVGLAGHQYF TRBJ2-3 medium-sized TRBV11-3
CASSFGTEDYEQYF TRBJ2-7 medium-sized TRBV13
CASSQGTETQYF TRBJ2-5 medium-sized TRBV5-5
CSVGGTGSGAQYF TRBJ2-5 medium-sized TRBV29-1
CASSATLAGGTDTQYF TRBJ2-3 medium-sized TRBV5-6
CASSQERHPASSYEQYF TRBJ2-7 - TRBV11-3
CSTYGTGGEKLFF TRBJ1-4 - TRBV20-1
CASSINRGRAYEKLFF TRBJ1-4 medium-sized TRBV19
CASSGTGAAPREQYF TRBJ2-7 - TRBV5-6
CASTGRDTGRANYGYTF TRBJ1-2 medium-sized TRBV19
CASSSPWGSGEAFF TRBJ1-1 - TRBV11-3
CASKGRALGETQYF TRBJ2-5 medium-sized TRBV19
CASSLEAGGIYEQYF TRBJ2-7 - TRBV5-1
CASSPTQNTEAFF TRBJ1-1 medium-sized TRBV6-5
CASSLAADDNSPLHF TRBJ1-6 medium-sized TRBV11-3
CATSREGAAIAGTDTQYF TRBJ2-3 medium-sized TRBV15
CASSLQGGGETQYF TRBJ2-5 - TRBV12-3/TRBV12-4
CASSLGPNSYEQYF TRBJ2-7 - TRBV5-6
CASSQLAGGTETQYF TRBJ2-7 - TRBV4-3
CASSPNRDRVTGEKLFF TRBJ1-4 - TRBV19
CAWSIGGVYNQPQHF TRBJ1-5 - TRBV30
CSVEGGDSQETQYF TRBJ2-5 large TRBV29-1
CSARQGFGYEQYF TRBJ2-7 large TRBV29-1
CASSSPGQVNYGYTF TRBJ1-2 - TRBV27
CASSDQFNEQYF TRBJ2-7 - TRBV6-5